These T cell receptor beta chains were read from a single sample in a study of blood T cell repertoires in COVID-19. The repertoire was sequenced with immunoSEQ multiplex PCR; TCRdb's copy has only in-frame clones and lacks some. The data hold 300,000 to 450,000 clones, with about 92% observed a single time. Sequenced material: peripheral blood. These receptors all stem from a woman aged 55-70 years with COVID-19, enrolled during active disease. Each CDR3 is given with its conserved first and last residue. Each record gives: J gene, clone size, V gene, D gene, CDR3 DNA, CDR3 protein. The D gene is left open where the match is weak. Expanded clones get a size class; other rows say once, few or many, or leave the size out.

TRBJ1-1 | - | TRBV19 | - | TGTGCCAGTAGTTTAACACTGAACACTGAAGCTTTCTTT | CASSLTLNTEAFF
TRBJ2-7 | - | TRBV29-1 | TRBD1 | TGCAGCGCGCGACAGGGGGGATCCCCCTACGAGCAGTACTTC | CSARQGGSPYEQYF
TRBJ2-1 | - | TRBV7-9 | TRBD2 | TGTGCCAGCAGCTTAGCGGGAGGGGCGGGTAATGAGCAGTTCTTC | CASSLAGGAGNEQFF
TRBJ2-2 | few | TRBV7-3 | TRBD1 | TGTGCCAGCAGCTTAAATGCAGGGGGAGTTGCCGGGGAGCTGTTTTTT | CASSLNAGGVAGELFF
TRBJ1-5 | - | TRBV5-6 | TRBD1 | TGTGCCAGCAGCCCTTCCGGGGGACAGAGTTATCAGCCCCAGCATTTT | CASSPSGGQSYQPQHF
TRBJ2-2 | - | TRBV5-1 | - | TGCGCCAGCTCCTTAGGGACTTCGAACACCGGGGAGCTGTTTTTT | CASSLGTSNTGELFF
TRBJ1-1 | - | TRBV15 | - | TGTGCCACCAGCAGAGAGTCTCTAGGAGCTTTCTTT | CATSRESLGAFF
TRBJ2-1 | - | TRBV19 | TRBD2 | TGTGCCAGTAGTATAGATGCGTCGGGGGACTACCTCCTTAATGAGCAGTTCTTC | CASSIDASGDYLLNEQFF
TRBJ1-1 | - | TRBV6-5 | TRBD1 | TGTGCCAGCAGCTCCGGGACAGCCCGATGGGCTTTCTTT | CASSSGTARWAFF
TRBJ1-1 | - | TRBV6-4 | - | TGTGCCAGCAGTCAAGGGGGGGTCGGTGAAGCTTTCTTT | CASSQGGVGEAFF
TRBJ1-2 | - | TRBV29-1 | TRBD1 | TGCAGCGTTGATCGGCAGGGGGCGGAGGGCTACACCTTC | CSVDRQGAEGYTF
TRBJ2-1 | - | TRBV10-3 | - | TGTGCCATCGCCGTACTAGCTGACAATGAGCAGTTCTTC | CAIAVLADNEQFF
TRBJ1-1 | - | TRBV7-2 | TRBD1 | TGTGCCAGCAGGTCCCTCCGGGACAGGGTAGTTCACACTGAAGCTTTCTTT | CASRSLRDRVVHTEAFF
TRBJ1-1 | - | TRBV20-1 | - | TGCAGTGCTAGAGGGACGGGGGAAGCTTTCTTT | CSARGTGEAFF
TRBJ1-1 | - | TRBV15 | - | TGTGCCACCTCCCGTGGGCGGAACACTGAAGCTTTCTTT | CATSRGRNTEAFF
TRBJ1-1 | - | TRBV18 | TRBD1 | TGTGCCAGCTCAGGCGGGACAGGGATGAACACTGAAGCTTTCTTT | CASSGGTGMNTEAFF
TRBJ2-7 | - | TRBV2 | - | TGTGCCAGCAGTGAACTTATTGAGCAGTACTTC | CASSELIEQYF